These 5 T cell receptor beta chains were sequenced from one sample in a study of cytomegalovirus exposure and HLA in healthy donors (dated by TCRdb to 2017 to 2019). Library generation was performed with the immunoSEQ multiplex PCR assay. A mixture of 60 forward primers for TCR Vbeta segments and 13 reverse primers for TCR Jbeta segments was used in the multiplex PCR. TCRdb carries this immuneACCESS record with in-frame sequences only. Its versions omit some clonotypes, under half of them owing to an unresolved V gene in the studies checked, with the rest unexplained. The sample table lists 250,000 to 350,000 clones, about nine tenths of them with a count of one. Around 4.2% of the sample comes from the top ten. The sequencing sample was made of PBMCs. The source is a man aged 40-49 years in good health and CMV-seropositive.

This chain connects TRBV7-9 to TRBJ2-1, with D possibly TRBD1 on 5 matching bases. V lost 5 bases, J lost 5 bases, and 13 bases lay in between. CDR3 length equals 14 residues. CDR1 SEHNR and CDR2 FQNEAQ come from the germline V gene (reference sequence). In DNA form, the CDR3 reads TGTGCCAGCAGCCCCGCGACAGTTAACAATGAGCAGTTCTTC. Its protein product is CASSPATVNNEQFF.

This rearrangement joins TRBV4-3 to TRBJ2-7; 7 positions match TRBD2. Germline trimming cut 1 base from V and 6 bases from J; bases unmatched to any gene: 18. Germline assignment: CDR1 LGHNA and CDR2 YSLEER. This CDR3 contains 18 residues. CDR3 DNA: TGCGCCAGCAGCCAAGCCGGGAGGTGGGGTAAAGGCATCGGCGAGCAGTACTTC. Its translation is CASSQAGRWGKGIGEQYF.

The chain has TRBV28 and TRBJ2-3; 7 positions match TRBD2. CDR3 length: 15 residues. V was clipped by 8 bases and J by 0 bases; unmatched bases: 8. Germline V CDR1 and CDR2: MDHEN, SYDVKM. The chain's CDR3 is CASVRMRESTDTQYF. As DNA, the CDR3 is TGTGCCAGCGTTCGCATGCGGGAGAGCACAGATACGCAGTATTTT. The variable domain in full, with the rest retrieved from reference TRBV28 and TRBJ2-3, is DVKVTQSSRYLVKRTGEKVFLECVQDMDHENMFWYRQDPGLGLRLIYFSYDVKMKEKGDIPEGYSVSREKKERFSLILESASTNQTSMYLCASVRMRESTDTQYFGPGTRLTVL.

The chain employs TRBV4-3 and TRBJ2-1, with 9 bases fitting TRBD2. Losses at the gene ends were 1 base for V and 5 bases for J; bases not matched to a gene: 18. The length of the CDR3 is 20 residues. Germline V gene lookup returns CDR1 LGHNA and CDR2 YSLEER. This CDR3 reads CASSQAYSTSGPYGDNEQFF. The CDR3 DNA follows: TGCGCCAGCAGCCAAGCCTACTCGACTAGCGGTCCCTATGGGGACAATGAGCAGTTCTTC.

The chain employs TRBV4-3 and TRBJ2-5; 11 bases align to TRBD2. J was trimmed by 4 bases and V by 0 bases; bases with no gene match: 7. The CDR3 spans 17 residues. The germline V gene has CDR1 LGHNA and CDR2 YSLEER. The chain's CDR3 is CASSQDGVAGGAETQYF. The CDR3 nucleotides are TGCGCCAGCAGCCAAGATGGGGTAGCGGGAGGGGCAGAGACCCAGTACTTC.